Listed below are T cell receptor beta chains from one sample, sequenced in a study of T cell repertoires in cytomegalovirus infection. Their antigens are not known. In TCRdb, the reads were re-called with MiXCR into one record per CDR3 protein. The sample holds roughly 920,000 distinct CDR3 sequences, about a third seen once. Sequencing used cultured CD8+ T cells from PBMCs, obtained from culture after CMV antigen stimulation. The receptors were sampled from a human donor in good health (CMV status not recorded). Some clones in this sample may be carry-over from other donors' samples. Each CDR3 is given with its conserved first and last residue. The D gene is left open where the match is weak. Clone size is shown for a subset of rows, as once, few, many or a class of expanded clone.

TGTGCTAGTGGTTTGGTACAAACGGCGGGGCCGAGCTCCTACAATGAGCAGTTCTTC | CASGLVQTAGPSSYNEQFF | few | TRBJ2-1 | . | TRBV12-5
TGTGCCAACAGTTTCACCGGAATCCCAGATACGCAGTATTTT | CANSFTGIPDTQYF | . | TRBJ2-3 | . | TRBV12-3/TRBV12-4
TGTGCCAGCAGTGAAGAATGGGGAAGGTCTGGGGGCTACACCTTC | CASSEEWGRSGGYTF | . | TRBJ1-2 | . | TRBV6-1
TGTGCCAGCAGCTCTGAGGGAATGCGGACTGAAGCTTTCTTT | CASSSEGMRTEAFF | . | TRBJ1-1 | . | TRBV28
TGCAGTGCTAGGGCCGGGACACTAAACTATGGCTACACCTTC | CSARAGTLNYGYTF | . | TRBJ1-2 | . | TRBV20-1
TGTGCCAGCAGCCTCTGGAATGAGCAGTTCTTC | CASSLWNEQFF | many | TRBJ2-1 | . | TRBV25-1
TGTGCCAGCAGCCAAGAAACCGGCTTGAAAGGGCGGCCTAATGAAAAACTGTTTTTT | CASSQETGLKGRPNEKLFF | . | TRBJ1-4 | . | TRBV3-1
TGTGCCAGCAGTTCTGGGACAGCGCGCGGCTATGGCTACACCTTC | CASSSGTARGYGYTF | . | TRBJ1-2 | TRBD1 | TRBV27
TGTGCCAGCAGCTTAAATGAGCAGTTCTTC | CASSLNEQFF | many | TRBJ2-1 | . | TRBV12-3/TRBV12-4
TGTGCCAGCAGTGAATTTGGGGACACATCTAACTATGGCTACACCTTC | CASSEFGDTSNYGYTF | few | TRBJ1-2 | . | TRBV25-1
TGTGCCAGCAGCCCAAGGGGGGTAGGGACCACTGAAGCTTTCTTT | CASSPRGVGTTEAFF | . | TRBJ1-1 | . | TRBV9
TGTGCCAGCAGCAAGACCCAGGGTTTGGAGACCCAGTACTTC | CASSKTQGLETQYF | . | TRBJ2-5 | . | TRBV7-9
TGTGCCAGCAGTTTATCGGGGGGACAGGGTGCCACTGAAGCTTTCTTT | CASSLSGGQGATEAFF | . | TRBJ1-1 | TRBD1 | TRBV27
TGTGCCAGCAGCTTAAGGGGTACCTACGAGCAGTACTTC | CASSLRGTYEQYF | many | TRBJ2-7 | . | TRBV7-9
TGCGCCACCCCGACAGGGGTGGCCGGGGAGCTGTTTTTT | CATPTGVAGELFF | . | TRBJ2-2 | TRBD1 | TRBV5-1
TGTGCCAGCAGTTACTCGGCCAGCTACAATGAGCAGTTCTTC | CASSYSASYNEQFF | . | TRBJ2-1 | . | TRBV6-5
TGTGCCAGCAGTTACTCCCTACTGGGGAATGAGCAGTTCTTC | CASSYSLLGNEQFF | few | TRBJ2-1 | . | TRBV6-2/TRBV6-3
TGTGCCGCGACAGGGGGCCAATACCCGAACACTGAAGCTTTCTTT | CAATGGQYPNTEAFF | few | TRBJ1-1 | TRBD1 | TRBV10-3
TGTGCCAGCGGCCGGGAGGCGGGCTATGAGCAGTTCTTC | CASGREAGYEQFF | few | TRBJ2-1 | TRBD2 | TRBV27
TGTGCCAGCAGCTTAGCGGTGGAACCTAACTATGGCTACACCTTC | CASSLAVEPNYGYTF | many | TRBJ1-2 | . | TRBV7-2
TGCGCCAGCAGCCAAGATGTCGGGGTCACCGGGGAGCTGTTTTTT | CASSQDVGVTGELFF | . | TRBJ2-2 | . | TRBV4-3
TGTGCCAGCAGTTTAACCTCCAGGCAGAACACTGAAGCTTTCTTT | CASSLTSRQNTEAFF | many | TRBJ1-1 | . | TRBV12-3/TRBV12-4
TGCGCCAGCAGCCAAGAAGGGGGCGCCGACTATGAGCAGTTCTTC | CASSQEGGADYEQFF | . | TRBJ2-1 | TRBD1 | TRBV4-1
TGTGCCAGCACCCGAGGGGGGGGAGGGCAGCCCCAGCATTTT | CASTRGGGGQPQHF | few | TRBJ1-5 | . | TRBV27
TGCGCCAGCAGCCGAACCTCACTAGCTGGCGATGAGCAGTTCTTC | CASSRTSLAGDEQFF | few | TRBJ2-1 | . | TRBV4-3
TGTGCCAGCAGTTACTCTAGCGGAGGTGAGCAGTTCTTC | CASSYSSGGEQFF | many | TRBJ2-1 | . | TRBV6-6
TGTGTCATCAGTGAGCCCCGGGAGATTAATGAGCAGTTCTTC | CVISEPREINEQFF | once | TRBJ2-1 | . | TRBV10-3
TGTGCCAGCAGCTGGGGGAAGGGGCCCAAAAACATTCAGTACTTC | CASSWGKGPKNIQYF | many | TRBJ2-4 | . | TRBV7-8
TGCAGTGCTACCGCGTGGGGAGGGAGCAATCAGCCCCAGCATTTT | CSATAWGGSNQPQHF | few | TRBJ1-5 | . | TRBV20-1
TGTGCCAGCAGCGTCCGGGACAGGATCACAGATACGCAGTATTTT | CASSVRDRITDTQYF | . | TRBJ2-3 | TRBD1 | TRBV27
TGTGCCAGCAGAAATGTTGGCAATGAGCAGTTCTTC | CASRNVGNEQFF | few | TRBJ2-1 | . | TRBV6-2/TRBV6-3
TGTGCCAGCAGCCAACACCAAAACATTCAGTACTTC | CASSQHQNIQYF | . | TRBJ2-4 | . | TRBV14
TGTGCCAGCAGTTACCAGAGCTGGGTGGGCAATGAGCAGTTCTTC | CASSYQSWVGNEQFF | many | TRBJ2-1 | . | TRBV6-5
TGTGCCAGCAGTTATGGCGGGCCTGAAGCTTTCTTT | CASSYGGPEAFF | few | TRBJ1-1 | . | TRBV6-2/TRBV6-3
TGTGCCAGCAGCTCCGGAGTAGGACTAGCGGGACTGCCCACCTACAATGAGCAGTTCTTC | CASSSGVGLAGLPTYNEQFF | . | TRBJ2-1 | TRBD2 | TRBV11-3
TGCAGTGCTTGGACAGGGAGCTCCTACGAGCAGTACTTC | CSAWTGSSYEQYF | . | TRBJ2-7 | TRBD1 | TRBV20-1
TGCGCCAGCAGCGTGGAGGGCAGGAGCAATCAGCCCCAGCATTTT | CASSVEGRSNQPQHF | few | TRBJ1-5 | . | TRBV5-1
TGCGCCAGCAGCTCACAGGGGAATAACTATGGCTACACCTTC | CASSSQGNNYGYTF | . | TRBJ1-2 | TRBD1 | TRBV4-1
TGTGCCAGCAGTTACTCCATCCCAGGGTCCTATAATTCACCCCTCCACTTT | CASSYSIPGSYNSPLHF | . | TRBJ1-6 | . | TRBV6-5
TGTGCCAGCAGAGGACAACATTATAGCAATCAGCCCCAGCATTTT | CASRGQHYSNQPQHF | few | TRBJ1-5 | . | TRBV19